The present T cell receptor (beta chain) was sequenced within a study of neurological immune-mediated disorders. The sample's time point: technical triplicate 1. This CDR3 has 15 residues. Per germline, CDR1 SGHVS and CDR2 FQNEAQ. Germline trimming cut 4 bases from V and 2 bases from J; bases unmatched to any gene: 8. Using its own MiXCR run on the 5' RACE reads, TCRdb lists one record per CDR3 protein. The sample gives 35,000 to 40,000 distinct CDR3 sequences, 8.5% to 14% of which show up once; around 4% is in the top ten. There are many counts of this clonotype. The rearrangement links TRBV7-8 to TRBJ2-7; TRBD1 matches at 7 bases. The source material was PBMCs. The TCR sequence derives from a man aged 60 to 75 with HTLV-1-associated myelopathy (HAM/TSP). The CDR3 sequence: CASSSEAGQAYEQYF. The CDR3 region has the DNA TGTGCCAGCAGCTCCGAGGCCGGACAGGCCTACGAGCAGTACTTC.